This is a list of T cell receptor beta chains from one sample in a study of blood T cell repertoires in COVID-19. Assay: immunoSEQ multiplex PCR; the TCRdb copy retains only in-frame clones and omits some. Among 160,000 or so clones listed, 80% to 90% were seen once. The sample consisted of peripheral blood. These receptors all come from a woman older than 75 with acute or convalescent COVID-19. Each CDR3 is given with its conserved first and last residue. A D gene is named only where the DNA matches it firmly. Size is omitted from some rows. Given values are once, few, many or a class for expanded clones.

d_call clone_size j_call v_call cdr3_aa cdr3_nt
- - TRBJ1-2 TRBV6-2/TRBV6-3 CASSTDDMFYGYTF TGTGCCAGCAGTACGGATGACATGTTCTATGGCTACACCTTC
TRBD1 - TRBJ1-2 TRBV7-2 CAIQRGTGGGYTF TGTGCCATTCAGCGGGGGACAGGGGGAGGCTACACCTTC
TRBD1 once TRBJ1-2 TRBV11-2 CASSAWTGVYGYTF TGTGCCAGCAGCGCCTGGACAGGGGTCTATGGCTACACCTTC
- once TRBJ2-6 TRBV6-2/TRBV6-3 CASSYSESGANVLTF TGTGCCAGCAGTTACTCGGAGAGTGGGGCCAACGTCCTGACTTTC
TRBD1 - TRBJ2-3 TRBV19 CASSISRTGEQYF TGTGCCAGTAGTATCTCTCGGACAGGGGAGCAGTATTTT
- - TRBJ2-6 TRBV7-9 CASSPGLYSGANVLTF TGTGCCAGCAGCCCCGGACTGTACTCTGGGGCCAACGTCCTGACTTTC
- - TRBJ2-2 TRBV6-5 CASSPVRSTGELFF TGTGCCAGCAGTCCCGTCCGGAGCACCGGGGAGCTGTTTTTT
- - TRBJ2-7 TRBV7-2 CASRTTSLSYEQYF TGTGCCAGCAGGACGACTAGTTTGTCCTACGAGCAGTACTTC
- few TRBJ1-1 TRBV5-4 CASSSRQVNTEAFF TGTGCCAGCAGCTCAAGACAGGTGAACACTGAAGCTTTCTTT
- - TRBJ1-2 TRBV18 CASSPQGLYGYTF TGTGCCAGCTCACCACAAGGACTCTATGGCTACACCTTC
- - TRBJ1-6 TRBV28 CASRRGGYYNSPLHF TGTGCCAGCAGGAGGGGGGGCTACTATAATTCACCCCTCCACTTT
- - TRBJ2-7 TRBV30 CAWADSSYEQYF TGTGCCTGGGCAGATTCCTCCTACGAGCAGTACTTC
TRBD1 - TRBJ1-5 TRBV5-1 CASSPLGQGDQPQHF TGCGCCAGCAGCCCTTTAGGGCAGGGGGACCAGCCCCAGCATTTT
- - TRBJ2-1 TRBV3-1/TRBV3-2 CASSQDLGRSSTDEQFF TGTGCCAGCAGCCAAGATTTGGGGAGATCGTCGACTGATGAGCAGTTCTTC
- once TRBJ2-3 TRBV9 CASSETSTDTQYF TGTGCCAGCAGCGAGACTAGCACAGATACGCAGTATTTT
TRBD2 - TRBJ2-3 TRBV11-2 CASSAGLSSTDTQYF TGTGCCAGCAGCGCGGGACTATCAAGCACAGATACGCAGTATTTT
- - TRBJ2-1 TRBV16 CASSLYYIEQFF TGTGCCAGCAGCCTATACTACATTGAGCAGTTCTTC
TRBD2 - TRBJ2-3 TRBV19 CASRKSGSADTQYF TGTGCCAGTAGAAAGAGCGGGAGCGCAGATACGCAGTATTTT
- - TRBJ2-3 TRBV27 CASSLYSRVRPDTQYF TGTGCCAGCAGTTTATATTCCAGGGTCCGGCCAGATACGCAGTATTTT
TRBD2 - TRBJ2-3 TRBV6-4 CASSPGLDTDTQYF TGTGCCAGCAGCCCGGGACTAGACACAGATACGCAGTATTTT
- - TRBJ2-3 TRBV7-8 CASSWGVRGTDTQYF TGTGCCAGCAGCTGGGGGGTCAGGGGCACAGATACGCAGTATTTT
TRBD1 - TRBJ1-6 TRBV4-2 CASSQERGQGGSPLHF TGTGCCAGCAGCCAAGAACGGGGACAGGGGGGTTCACCCCTCCACTTT
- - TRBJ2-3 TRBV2 CASKSDPIGTQYF TGTGCCAGCAAAAGCGACCCTATTGGTACGCAGTATTTT
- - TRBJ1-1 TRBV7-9 CASSLEQTNTEAFF TGTGCCAGCAGCTTAGAACAAACGAACACTGAAGCTTTCTTT
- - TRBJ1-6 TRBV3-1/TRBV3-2 CASSQATGTNSPLHF TGTGCCAGCAGCCAAGCTACAGGGACTAATTCACCCCTCCACTTT
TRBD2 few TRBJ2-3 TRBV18 CASSPGISGGPYTDTQYF TGTGCCAGCTCACCAGGAATCAGCGGGGGGCCCTACACAGATACGCAGTATTTT
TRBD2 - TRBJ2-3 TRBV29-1 CSVVLTRRTSGRRGTDTQYF TGCAGCGTTGTACTCACCAGACGGACTAGCGGGAGGAGGGGCACAGATACGCAGTATTTT
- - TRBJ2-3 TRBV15 CATSLGPSTDTQYF TGTGCCACCAGCCTTGGGCCAAGCACAGATACGCAGTATTTT
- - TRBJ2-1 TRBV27 CASSVSGSYNEQFF TGTGCCAGCAGTGTGAGCGGTTCCTACAATGAGCAGTTCTTC
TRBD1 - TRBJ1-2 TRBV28 CASSPRTGSRGYTF TGTGCCAGCAGTCCTAGGACAGGGAGTCGTGGCTACACCTTC
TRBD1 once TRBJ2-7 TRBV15 CATSRDHGQDRSYEQYF TGTGCCACCAGCAGAGATCACGGACAGGATCGCTCCTACGAGCAGTACTTC
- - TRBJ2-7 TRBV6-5 CASSPDSFRYEQYF TGTGCCAGCAGCCCCGACAGTTTCCGCTACGAGCAGTACTTC
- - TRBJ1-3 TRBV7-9 CASSLAGAGNTIYF TGTGCCAGCAGCTTGGCGGGGGCTGGAAACACCATATATTTT
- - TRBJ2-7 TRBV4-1 CASSQDRASLYEQYF TGCGCCAGCAGCCAAGACAGGGCCTCCCTCTACGAGCAGTACTTC
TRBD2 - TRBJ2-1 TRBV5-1 CASSLLGTSGLNEQFF TGCGCCAGCAGCTTGCTCGGGACTAGCGGACTCAATGAGCAGTTCTTC
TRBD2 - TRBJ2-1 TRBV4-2 CASSQAQRGRRGHNEQFF TGTGCCAGCAGCCAAGCTCAGCGGGGGAGGAGAGGCCACAATGAGCAGTTCTTC
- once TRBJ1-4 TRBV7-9 CASSRVGGANEKLFF TGTGCCAGCAGCCGCGTGGGAGGAGCAAATGAAAAACTGTTTTTT
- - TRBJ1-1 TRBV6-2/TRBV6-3 CASSYRQENTEAFF TGTGCCAGCAGTTATCGGCAGGAAAACACTGAAGCTTTCTTT
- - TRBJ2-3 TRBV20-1 CSAEIIDTQYF TGCAGTGCTGAGATTATAGATACGCAGTATTTT
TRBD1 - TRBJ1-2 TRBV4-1 CASSPGQDRGYTF TGCGCCAGCAGCCCAGGACAGGACCGTGGCTACACCTTC
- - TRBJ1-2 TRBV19 CASSPLGENYGYTF TGTGCCAGTAGTCCCTTGGGAGAGAACTATGGCTACACCTTC
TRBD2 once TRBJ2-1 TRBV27 CASSLHGGETTYNEQFF TGTGCCAGCAGTTTACACGGGGGGGAGACGACCTACAATGAGCAGTTCTTC
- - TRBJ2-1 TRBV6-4 CASGNPGGTNEQFF TGTGCCAGCGGTAATCCGGGGGGCACCAATGAGCAGTTCTTC
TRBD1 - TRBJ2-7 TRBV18 CASSPGQGISYEQYF TGTGCCAGCTCACCGGGACAGGGGATCTCCTACGAGCAGTACTTC
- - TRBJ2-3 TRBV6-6 CASSYDGAPSTDTQYF TGTGCCAGCAGTTACGACGGAGCCCCTAGCACAGATACGCAGTATTTT
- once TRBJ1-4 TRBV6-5 CASSYNPGGKLFF TGTGCCAGCTCCTACAACCCGGGGGGGAAACTGTTTTTT
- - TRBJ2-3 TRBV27 CASSSPASGTDTQYF TGTGCCAGCAGTTCCCCAGCTAGCGGCACAGATACGCAGTATTTT
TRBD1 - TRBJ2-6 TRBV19 CASSKTGTGYLSGANVLTF TGTGCCAGTTCAAAGACCGGGACAGGGTATTTGTCTGGGGCCAACGTCCTGACTTTC
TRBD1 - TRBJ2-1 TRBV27 CASSWTGLKGNEQFF TGTGCCAGCAGTTGGACAGGGTTGAAAGGCAATGAGCAGTTCTTC
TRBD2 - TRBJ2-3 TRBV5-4 CASSLVVAGRDTQYF TGTGCCAGCAGCTTGGTGGTAGCGGGGCGGGATACGCAGTATTTT